The 14 T cell receptor beta chains listed next were all sequenced from one sample in a study of glioma-infiltrating T cells after dendritic cell vaccination. TCRdb keeps only in-frame clones here, not all; method: immunoSEQ multiplex PCR. The sample contains 90,000 or so clones, roughly 84% of which appear only once. The sample here was blood, taken before dendritic cell vaccination. The receptors stem from a human donor with glioblastoma.

The rearrangement links TRBV5-1 to TRBJ2-1; D is perhaps TRBD2 (5 bases). The ends were cut back, 4 bases at V and 9 bases at J, with 11 bases in the middle. This CDR3 comprises 12 residues. Looked up from germline, CDR1 is SGHRS and CDR2 is YFSETQ. The CDR3 loop is CASSDPSTEQFF. CDR3 sequence (DNA): TGCGCCAGCAGCGACCCTAGCACTGAGCAGTTCTTC.

This chain uses TRBV29-1 with TRBJ1-2, with TRBD1 matching 9 bases. This CDR3 is 12 amino acids long. Germline CDR1 reads SQVTM; CDR2 reads ANQGSEA. CDR3 coding DNA: TGCCTTTCAACTAGGACAGGGGATGGCTACACCTTC. It yields the protein CLSTRTGDGYTF.

This clone was seen a single time. The genes are TRBV4-1 and TRBJ2-5; 12 bases fit TRBD2. This CDR3 contains 19 residues. The V segment lost 0 bases and the J segment 0 bases; nucleotides outside the gene matches: 8. Germline values: CDR1 MGHRA, CDR2 YSYEKL. The CDR3 coding sequence is TGCGCCAGCAGCCAAGATAGGACTAGCGGGATTCAGTACCAAGAGACCCAGTACTTC. Translating it yields CASSQDRTSGIQYQETQYF.

The V call is TRBV5-4, the J call TRBJ1-2; a possible D gene is TRBD1 (5 bases). Trimming stripped 4 bases from V and 6 bases from J, with 10 bases between. Germline-derived CDR1 and CDR2 are SGHNT and YYREEE (reference sequence). CDR3 size: 12 residues. The CDR3 sequence is CASSAGGDGYTF. As DNA, the CDR3 is TGTGCCAGCAGCGCCGGGGGAGATGGCTACACCTTC.

The gene calls are TRBV10-3 and TRBJ2-1; TRBD2 matches 11 bases. The trim removed 0 bases at V and 3 bases at J, leaving 1 base unmatched. This CDR3 contains 16 residues. The V gene's germline CDR1 is ENHRY and CDR2 SYGVKD. CDR3 sequence reads: CAISESLAGGYNEQFF. The CDR3 DNA sequence: TGTGCCATCAGTGAGTCGCTAGCGGGAGGCTACAATGAGCAGTTCTTC.

For the CDR3, the DNA is TGCGCCAGCAGCTACAACATTTGGGCCTCTAACTATGGCTACACCTTC. Translated, it gives CASSYNIWASNYGYTF. The chain has TRBV4-1 and TRBJ1-2; D unresolved. Per germline, CDR1 MGHRA and CDR2 YSYEKL. Trimming removed 5 bases at V and 0 bases at J, with 16 bases between. The CDR3 extends over 16 amino acids.

This chain connects TRBV6-1 to TRBJ2-7; 9 bases match TRBD1. This CDR3 contains 17 residues. Per germline, CDR1 MNHNS and CDR2 SASEGT. After removal of 2 bases from V and 2 bases from J, the junction contained 10 bases not matched to a gene. In DNA, the CDR3 is TGTGCCAGCAGTGAACAAGTATTCGGGACAGGGACCTACGAGCAGTACTTC. Its translation: CASSEQVFGTGTYEQYF.

The sample holds a few counts of this clone. V and J are TRBV10-1 and TRBJ1-5; TRBD1 might be the D (5 bases). V dropped 4 bases and J dropped 5 bases, with 12 bases sitting between them. The germline CDR1 and CDR2 sequences are WNHNN and SYGVQD (reference sequence). This CDR3 spans 14 amino acids. The CDR3 DNA is TGCGCCAGCAGTGCGGTAGGGGTCGATCAGCCCCAGCATTTT. Its protein product is CASSAVGVDQPQHF.

The table lists this clone with a count of one. The chain joins TRBV6-5 to TRBJ2-1; 8 positions match TRBD1. The CDR3 has 14 amino acids. V lost 8 bases, J lost 2 bases, and 5 bases stayed unmatched. Germline CDR1 MNHEY, CDR2 SVGAGI. The CDR3 here is CASRDRTPYNEQFF. In DNA, the CDR3 is TGTGCCAGCCGGGACAGGACCCCCTACAATGAGCAGTTCTTC.

V is TRBV30 and J is TRBJ1-2; D may be TRBD1 (6 bases). Germline lookup yields CDR1 GTSNPN and CDR2 SVGIG (reference sequence). This CDR3 has 13 residues. Trimming stripped 4 bases from V and 9 bases from J, with 18 bases between. In DNA, the CDR3 is TGTGCCTGGACCTGGTCAGGGGATGCTAGCTACACCTTC. As protein: CAWTWSGDASYTF.

The CDR3 bases are TGTGCCAGCAGTAGTCGGGTCCAGGGGACCCTATTACACGAGCAGTACTTC. Protein product: CASSSRVQGTLLHEQYF. This chain uses TRBV2 with TRBJ2-7; D possibly corresponds to TRBD1 (6 bases). In germline, CDR1 is SNHLY, CDR2 FYNNEI. V was shortened by 5 bases and J by 5 bases, with 25 bases between the two germline ends. This CDR3 comprises 17 residues. The complete variable domain, with remaining parts taken from reference TRBV2 and TRBJ2-7, reads EPEVTQTPSHQVTQMGQEVILRCVPISNHLYFYWYRQILGQKVEFLVSFYNNEISEKSEIFDDQFSVERPDGSNFTLKIRSTKLEDSAMYFCASSSRVQGTLLHEQYFGPGTRLTVT.

This chain connects TRBV6-1 to TRBJ2-3; TRBD2 agrees at 12 bases. Germline-derived CDR1 and CDR2 are MNHNS and SASEGT. Trimming took 7 bases from V and 4 from J; bases not matched to a gene: 6. There are 15 residues in the CDR3. This CDR3 is CASTPSGGGADTQYF. Here the CDR3 DNA reads TGTGCCAGCACTCCTAGCGGGGGGGGCGCAGATACGCAGTATTTT.

This clone showed up just once. The rearrangement links TRBV7-9 to TRBJ2-1; D is possibly TRBD2 (5 bases). Germline loops: CDR1 SEHNR, CDR2 FQNEAQ (reference sequence). The CDR3 covers 16 residues. V was trimmed by 1 base and J by 6 bases, leaving 16 bases between them. The CDR3 reads CASSLDGQSGGNEQFF. Written as DNA, the CDR3 is TGTGCCAGCAGCTTAGATGGCCAAAGCGGCGGCAATGAGCAGTTCTTC.

V gene TRBV27 combines with J gene TRBJ2-7; 11 bases match TRBD2. The V segment lost 3 bases and the J segment 4 bases; nucleotides outside the gene matches: 5. The CDR3 covers 15 residues. Germline-derived CDR1 and CDR2 are MNHEY and SMNVEV (reference sequence). CDR3 in DNA: TGTGCCAGCAGTTTGACTAGCGGGGTGGGATACGAGCAGTACTTC. Translation gives CASSLTSGVGYEQYF.